These T cell receptor beta chains were read from a single sample in a study of shared clonotypes between healthy human individuals. The method was immunoSEQ multiplex PCR; TCRdb's version includes in-frame clones alone and lacks a portion of them. The sample yields approximately 1,500,000 clones, around 95% seen once. The sequencing input was naive CD4+ T cells sorted from blood. The receptors derive from a man aged 30 to 45 in good health. Both conserved end residues are part of each CDR3. Fields, in order: V gene, J gene, clone size, D gene, CDR3 DNA, CDR3 protein. D genes are given only for firm matches. For some rows the clone size is stated as once, few or many, or as a class when expanded; others skip it.

v_call: TRBV19
j_call: TRBJ1-1
clone_size: .
d_call: .
cdr3_nt: TGTGCCAGTAGTATAGGTGGTAGAAATACCTTGTTGAACACTGAAGCTTTCTTT
cdr3_aa: CASSIGGRNTLLNTEAFF

v_call: TRBV9
j_call: TRBJ2-1
clone_size: .
d_call: TRBD2
cdr3_nt: TGTGCCAGCAGCGTAGGCTTGTCGGGACTAGCGGGGCGGGGTCGGAATGAGCAGTTCTTC
cdr3_aa: CASSVGLSGLAGRGRNEQFF

v_call: TRBV5-1
j_call: TRBJ2-5
clone_size: .
d_call: .
cdr3_nt: TGCGCCAGCAGGCATGACATTTTGCAAGAGACCCAGTACTTC
cdr3_aa: CASRHDILQETQYF

v_call: TRBV6-5
j_call: TRBJ1-1
clone_size: .
d_call: .
cdr3_nt: TGTGCCAGCCGGCAGGGAAATATGAACACTGAAGCTTTCTTT
cdr3_aa: CASRQGNMNTEAFF

v_call: TRBV2
j_call: TRBJ2-5
clone_size: .
d_call: .
cdr3_nt: TGTGCCAGCAGGGACCCCTTTCCCCCGGGGGAGACCCAGTACTTC
cdr3_aa: CASRDPFPPGETQYF

v_call: TRBV6-1
j_call: TRBJ2-2
clone_size: .
d_call: .
cdr3_nt: TGTGCCAGCAGTGTTCTAAGAGGATCCGGGGAGCTGTTTTTT
cdr3_aa: CASSVLRGSGELFF

v_call: TRBV5-1
j_call: TRBJ1-5
clone_size: .
d_call: .
cdr3_nt: TGCGCCAGCAGCTTCAATGGGGGGGAAGAGCCCCAGCATTTT
cdr3_aa: CASSFNGGEEPQHF

v_call: TRBV2
j_call: TRBJ2-5
clone_size: .
d_call: .
cdr3_nt: TGTGCCAGCAGGATGAGGGAGACCCAGTACTTC
cdr3_aa: CASRMRETQYF

v_call: TRBV19
j_call: TRBJ2-2
clone_size: .
d_call: TRBD2
cdr3_nt: TGTGCCAGTAGTATTAATCGGGGGGTCCCCGGGGAGCTGTTTTTT
cdr3_aa: CASSINRGVPGELFF

v_call: TRBV6-1
j_call: TRBJ2-7
clone_size: .
d_call: .
cdr3_nt: TGTGCCAGCAGCCGACTAGACACCTACGAGCAGTACTTC
cdr3_aa: CASSRLDTYEQYF

v_call: TRBV5-1
j_call: TRBJ2-5
clone_size: .
d_call: TRBD2
cdr3_nt: TGCGCCAGCTCAATTCTAGCGGGAGGAGAGACCCAGTACTTC
cdr3_aa: CASSILAGGETQYF

v_call: TRBV11-2
j_call: TRBJ2-3
clone_size: .
d_call: .
cdr3_nt: TGTGCCAGCAGCAGAGGACAGCTACCAGTACTAAGCACAGATACGCAGTATTTT
cdr3_aa: CASSRGQLPVLSTDTQYF

v_call: TRBV7-9
j_call: TRBJ2-7
clone_size: .
d_call: TRBD2
cdr3_nt: TGTGCCTGCCGACCCGAACTAGCGGGAGGGAGGCCCTACGAGCAGTACTTC
cdr3_aa: CACRPELAGGRPYEQYF

v_call: TRBV28
j_call: TRBJ2-7
clone_size: .
d_call: .
cdr3_nt: TGTGCCAGCAGTTTGGGCTGGGTCTCCTACGAGCAGTACTTC
cdr3_aa: CASSLGWVSYEQYF

v_call: TRBV5-5
j_call: TRBJ2-7
clone_size: .
d_call: TRBD2
cdr3_nt: TGTGCCAGCCATCCCGGGCTAGTGGGGAGGGAAGAGCAGTACTTC
cdr3_aa: CASHPGLVGREEQYF

v_call: TRBV15
j_call: TRBJ2-1
clone_size: .
d_call: .
cdr3_nt: TGTGCCACCAGCAGCGGGGGGCTCGTTAATGAGCAGTTCTTC
cdr3_aa: CATSSGGLVNEQFF

v_call: TRBV7-2
j_call: TRBJ2-7
clone_size: .
d_call: TRBD2
cdr3_nt: TGTGCCAGCAGCGCGCGACTAGCGGGTCTCTCCTACGAGCAGTACTTC
cdr3_aa: CASSARLAGLSYEQYF

v_call: TRBV5-4
j_call: TRBJ1-2
clone_size: .
d_call: .
cdr3_nt: TGTGCCAGCACCTCAGGGGCTGTTAGCTATGGCTACACCTTC
cdr3_aa: CASTSGAVSYGYTF

v_call: TRBV18
j_call: TRBJ2-5
clone_size: once
d_call: TRBD1
cdr3_nt: TGTGCCAGCTCACCAGGGACAGGGGAGAAGACCCAGTACTTC
cdr3_aa: CASSPGTGEKTQYF

v_call: TRBV28
j_call: TRBJ2-1
clone_size: .
d_call: .
cdr3_nt: TGTGCCAGCAGTTCACTCGGACAGGGAGGGGATGAGCAGTTCTTC
cdr3_aa: CASSSLGQGGDEQFF

v_call: TRBV25-1
j_call: TRBJ2-3
clone_size: .
d_call: .
cdr3_nt: TGTGCCAGCAGTGAAGACCTTAGAGCAGATACGCAGTATTTT
cdr3_aa: CASSEDLRADTQYF

v_call: TRBV6-1
j_call: TRBJ1-4
clone_size: .
d_call: .
cdr3_nt: TGTGCCACCACAGGGTTCCGGGGGGCTGGGGAAAAACTGTTTTTT
cdr3_aa: CATTGFRGAGEKLFF

v_call: TRBV7-9
j_call: TRBJ2-7
clone_size: .
d_call: TRBD2
cdr3_nt: TGTGCCAGCAGCCCCCGGACTAGCGGGTCATACTACGAGCAGTACTTC
cdr3_aa: CASSPRTSGSYYEQYF

v_call: TRBV11-2
j_call: TRBJ2-2
clone_size: .
d_call: .
cdr3_nt: TGTGCCAGCAGCTTAATGTGGACCCCCACCGGACAGCCAGGCGGGGAGCTGTTTTTT
cdr3_aa: CASSLMWTPTGQPGGELFF

v_call: TRBV6-1
j_call: TRBJ2-1
clone_size: .
d_call: TRBD2
cdr3_nt: TGTGCCAGCAGTAGAGTAGCGGGATCCTACAATGAGCAGTTCTTC
cdr3_aa: CASSRVAGSYNEQFF

v_call: TRBV5-4
j_call: TRBJ2-5
clone_size: .
d_call: TRBD2
cdr3_nt: TGTGCCAGCAGCCCGGGACTAGCGGGAGTTGGGCAAGAGACCCAGTACTTC
cdr3_aa: CASSPGLAGVGQETQYF

v_call: TRBV2
j_call: TRBJ2-2
clone_size: .
d_call: .
cdr3_nt: TGTGCCAGCAGGACCCCTCGGGGGAACACCGGGGAGCTGTTTTTT
cdr3_aa: CASRTPRGNTGELFF

v_call: TRBV29-1
j_call: TRBJ2-3
clone_size: .
d_call: .
cdr3_nt: TGCAGCGTCATGGGGGTCGGACAATCGGCAGATACGCAGTATTTT
cdr3_aa: CSVMGVGQSADTQYF

v_call: TRBV18
j_call: TRBJ1-2
clone_size: .
d_call: .
cdr3_nt: TGTGCCAGCTCACCTTCTCACACAGGGCGTAACTATGGCTACACCTTC
cdr3_aa: CASSPSHTGRNYGYTF